These 8 T cell receptor beta chains originate from one sample sequenced in a study of tumor and adjacent non-tumor tissue in lung cancer. Three rounds of nested PCR, following a modified ARM-PCR protocol, produced the TCRbeta library. From the multiplex PCR reads, TCRdb called clonotypes with MiXCR, one entry per CDR3 protein. The data contain about 200,000 distinct CDR3 sequences, 70% to 75% of them singletons. The template was RNA from unsorted bulk tissue. Sequencing used lung tumor tissue. The receptors originated from a man aged 60 to 75 with non-small cell lung cancer.

This chain links TRBV6-5 with TRBJ2-7; D ambiguous. This CDR3 contains 8 residues. The germline V gene has CDR1 MNHEY and CDR2 SVGAGI. With 7 bases removed from V and 9 bases from J, the gap between germline ends came to 4 bases. The DNA of the CDR3 is TGTGCCAGCACTCGGCAGTACTTC. This gives the protein CASTRQYF.

The chain uses TRBV6-2 or TRBV6-3 and TRBJ2-7; tentative D call: TRBD2 (6 bases). This CDR3 has 15 residues. In germline, CDR1 is MNHEY, CDR2 SVGEGT. Trimming removed 8 bases from V and 3 bases from J, with 20 bases in between. Written as DNA, the CDR3 is TGTGCCAGCGTCCCCGGAGGGGACTTTCGCTACGAGCAGTACTTC. It encodes CASVPGGDFRYEQYF.

As to this clonotype: A junction end diverges from the germline sequence, so it may reflect a read error. This sequence joins TRBV4-3 and TRBJ2-1; possibly TRBD1 for D (6 bases). The germline CDR1 and CDR2 sequences are LGHNA and YSLEER. The CDR3 length is 13 residues. The CDR3 loop is CANSQDQRTDKFF. CDR3 nucleotides: TGCGCCAACAGCCAAGATCAGCGGACAGACAAGTTCTTC.

Concerning this clonotype: This could be a read error, since a much larger clone is one nucleotide away. This sequence joins TRBV6-6 and TRBJ2-5; the D call may be TRBD1 or TRBD2 (5 bases each). The V end was cut by 4 bases, the J end by 4 bases, with 13 bases between. The CDR3 loop spans 14 amino acids. Germline V gene lookup returns CDR1 MNHNY and CDR2 SVGAGI (reference sequence). The CDR3 DNA reads TGTGCCAGCAGTTCCCCCGACGGGGCAGAGACCCAGTACTTC. It yields the protein CASSSPDGAETQYF.

With respect to this clonotype: Because the CDR3 is missing its conserved closing phenylalanine or tryptophan, this is likely a read error. The rearrangement uses TRBV6-5 and TRBJ2-7; a possible D gene is TRBD1 (5 bases). The CDR3 runs to 14 residues. Deletions cut 6 bases from V and 8 bases from J, with 20 bases between. The V gene's germline CDR1 is MNHEY and CDR2 SVGAGI. The DNA of the CDR3 is TGTGCCAGCAGCAGCTTAAGGGGTTCGTACAAGCAGTACCTC. Translation gives CASSSLRGSYKQYL.

A remark on this clonotype: Its ends do not fully match the called genes, so a read error is possible. V gene TRBV5-4 combines with J gene TRBJ2-5, with D possibly being TRBD2 (6 bases). Germline V gives CDR1 SGHNT, CDR2 YYREEE (reference sequence). The length of the CDR3 is 14 residues. The CDR3 is CASSLVGAEGTQNF. CDR3 DNA: TGTGCCAGCAGCTTGGTAGGGGCGGAGGGGACCCAGAACTTC.

The chain combines TRBV10-2 with TRBJ1-6; 7 positions match TRBD1. With 0 bases clipped from V and 7 bases from J, the junction kept 9 bases outside the gene matches. CDR1 is WSHSY and CDR2 is SAAADI in the germline V gene. The CDR3 runs 17 residues. The CDR3 region is CASSESGTAVSNSPLHF. CDR3 DNA: TGCGCCAGCAGTGAGTCCGGGACAGCAGTGTCCAATTCACCCCTCCACTTT.

As for this clonotype: One end of the junction fails to match germline, which may point to a read error. The chain is built from TRBV4-1 and TRBJ2-3, with D maybe TRBD2 (5 bases). Germline V lookup: CDR1 MGHRA, CDR2 YSYEKL. The CDR3 totals 15 residues. The CDR3 nucleotides are TGCGCCAGCAGCTTCTACGTCTCTAGCACAGATACGCTGTATTTT. It specifies CASSFYVSSTDTLYF.